What follows are 28 T cell receptor beta chains derived from one specimen sequenced in a study of control samples from healthy donors and cancer patients. The table came from immunoSEQ multiplex PCR; TCRdb's copy has only in-frame clones and leaves some out. The table records more than 25,000 clones, roughly 94% of them present only once. The sample consisted of blood. The receptors originated from a man aged 60 to 75 in good health.

The genes are TRBV7-6 and TRBJ2-7; D remains ambiguous. The CDR3 has 16 residues. V was clipped by 6 bases and J by 2 bases, with 20 bases between them. From germline, CDR1 is SGHVS and CDR2 FNYEAQ. CDR3 protein: CASSPRGSQAPYEQYF. DNA of the CDR3: TGTGCCAGCAGTCCTCGAGGATCTCAAGCCCCCTACGAGCAGTACTTC.

The DNA for the CDR3 is TGTGCCAGCAGCCTGGACTACAGCTCCTACAATGAGCAGTTCTTC. Its protein is CASSLDYSSYNEQFF. The chain joins TRBV7-2 to TRBJ2-1; a possible D gene is TRBD2 (6 bases). The CDR3 spans 15 residues. The V end lost 5 bases, the J end lost 0 bases, and 11 bases lay between the germline ends. Germline CDR1 reads SGHTA; CDR2 reads FQGNSA.

The rearrangement links TRBV18 to TRBJ2-7, with 7 bases aligning to TRBD1. The V gene end was trimmed by 6 bases and the J gene end by 2 bases; junction bases not matched to a gene: 13. The CDR3 sequence is 16 residues long. Germline CDR1 is KGHSH and CDR2 is LQKENI. The CDR3 region is CASSPISAQGAYEQYF. The CDR3 nucleotides read TGTGCCAGCTCTCCAATCTCGGCGCAGGGGGCCTACGAGCAGTACTTC.

The CDR3 protein is CASSLLTWTGELFF. CDR3 nucleotide sequence: TGTGCCAGCAGCTTACTCACCTGGACCGGGGAGCTGTTTTTT. The chain carries TRBV7-9 and TRBJ2-2; D uncertain. The CDR3 is 14 residues long. V lost 2 bases to trimming and J lost 5 bases, with 9 bases between them. Germline-derived CDR1 and CDR2 are SEHNR and FQNEAQ (reference sequence).

The chain links TRBV7-7 to TRBJ2-5; 8 nucleotides agree with TRBD2. CDR1 SSHAT and CDR2 FNYEAQ come from the germline V gene (reference sequence). The V and J ends lost 4 bases and 4 bases, in that order; junction bases with no gene match: 11. The CDR3 has 16 amino acids. CDR3 sequence: CASSSLGRGVGETQYF. CDR3 DNA sequence: TGTGCCAGCAGCTCCCTCGGGCGGGGGGTAGGAGAGACCCAGTACTTC.

The count of this clone is one. The chain joins TRBV7-8 to TRBJ2-1, with TRBD1 identical over 9 bases. The ends lost 4 bases at V and 9 bases at J; junction bases unmatched: 10. Germline V lookup: CDR1 SGHVS, CDR2 FQNEAQ. This CDR3 comprises 15 residues. The CDR3 sequence: CASSWTGTGSGEQFF. CDR3 bases: TGTGCCAGCAGCTGGACCGGGACAGGGTCGGGTGAGCAGTTCTTC.

V is TRBV7-2 and J is TRBJ1-1; D may be TRBD1 (6 bases). This CDR3 has 16 residues. Germline V gene lookup returns CDR1 SGHTA and CDR2 FQGNSA. The germline V and J ends were trimmed by 5 bases and 0 bases, with 16 bases remaining between them. The CDR3 sequence: CASSLLPPGVNTEAFF. CDR3 nucleotides: TGTGCCAGCAGCCTACTCCCCCCAGGGGTGAACACTGAAGCTTTCTTT.

The chain carries TRBV5-4 and TRBJ2-4, with 8 bases lining up with TRBD1. The ends lost 2 bases at V and 5 bases at J; junction bases unmatched: 6. CDR3 length equals 15 residues. Germline CDR1 and CDR2: SGHNT and YYREEE (reference sequence). Here the CDR3 reads CASSFDRGTQNIQYF. For the CDR3, the DNA is TGTGCCAGCAGCTTCGACAGGGGAACCCAAAACATTCAGTACTTC.

The chain carries TRBV4-3 and TRBJ2-1; 9 positions agree with TRBD1. V lost 3 bases and J lost 9; bases outside the gene matches: 12. CDR1 and CDR2 from the germline V gene are LGHNA and YSLEER. The CDR3 covers 16 residues. In DNA form, the CDR3 reads TGCGCCAGCAGCCAGGCCTGGGGGACAGGGATAAGTGAGCAGTTCTTC. Protein: CASSQAWGTGISEQFF.

This clone has just one count. The rearrangement uses TRBV23-1 and TRBJ2-5; 11 nucleotides agree with TRBD1. TRBV23-1 is reported as an ORF; its role is uncertain. V gave up 1 base and J gave up 4 bases; unmatched junction bases: 5. The CDR3 is made up of 16 amino acids. The CDR3 region has the DNA TGCGCCAGCAGTCAATGGACAGGGGGCACAGGAGAGACCCAGTACTTC. Translated: CASSQWTGGTGETQYF.

This clone was observed a few times. J is TRBJ2-7 and V is TRBV9, with TRBD2 as a possible D gene (6 bases). The germline V and J ends were trimmed by 0 bases and 2 bases, with 9 bases remaining between them. CDR1 SGDLS and CDR2 YYNGEE come from the germline V gene. The CDR3 is 14 residues long. CDR3: CASSVGEAPYEQYF. For the CDR3, the DNA is TGTGCCAGCAGCGTAGGGGAGGCCCCCTACGAGCAGTACTTC.

The CDR3 is CASSSRANYGYTF. The CDR3 nucleotides read TGTGCCAGCAGTTCCAGGGCTAACTATGGCTACACCTTC. The chain couples TRBV7-9 to TRBJ1-2; D possibly corresponds to TRBD1 (5 bases). The V end was cut by 6 bases, the J end by 0 bases, with 8 bases between. Germline V lookup: CDR1 SEHNR, CDR2 FQNEAQ (reference sequence). This CDR3 has 13 residues.

The chain employs TRBV18 and TRBJ1-3, with 8 bases aligning to TRBD1. Losses at the gene ends were 4 bases for V and 6 bases for J; bases not matched to a gene: 11. The CDR3 is made up of 16 amino acids. Germline loops: CDR1 KGHSH, CDR2 LQKENI. This CDR3 is CASSQGVTGGENTIYF. The CDR3 nucleotides read TGTGCCAGCTCACAGGGTGTCACAGGGGGGGAAAACACCATATATTTT.

Regarding this clone: At the DNA level, this CDR3 is encoded by other sequences in the same sample as well. This chain links TRBV12-3 or TRBV12-4 with TRBJ1-2, with D possibly TRBD1 on 5 matching bases. The CDR3 has 13 residues. Trimming stripped 1 base from V and 4 bases from J, with 7 bases between. The CDR3 loop reads CASSLDRGYGYTF. CDR3 nucleotides: TGTGCCAGCAGTTTAGATAGGGGCTATGGCTACACCTTC.

The V call is TRBV28, the J call TRBJ1-4, with D unresolved. This CDR3 has 12 residues. Between the trimmed V and J ends, which lost 8 bases and 7 bases, there was a span of 11 bases. Germline V gene data show CDR1 as MDHEN and CDR2 as SYDVKM. The CDR3, as DNA: TGTGCCAGCCTCAGCCTGCGTGAAAAACTGTTTTTT. Amino acid sequence: CASLSLREKLFF.

The chain employs TRBV28 and TRBJ2-7; TRBD1 might be the D (5 bases). Trimming cost V 6 bases and J 9 bases, with 15 bases left between them. The CDR3 consists of 12 residues. CDR1 MDHEN and CDR2 SYDVKM come from the germline V gene. The chain's CDR3 is CASSLGLPRQYF. As DNA, the CDR3 is TGTGCCAGCAGCCTGGGGCTCCCCCGGCAGTACTTC.

V gene TRBV12-3 or TRBV12-4 combines with J gene TRBJ2-7; D remains ambiguous. The V end lost 1 base, the J end lost 1 base, and 5 bases lay between the germline ends. The CDR3 has 13 residues. CDR3 sequence reads: CASSLGVSYEQYF. The CDR3 nucleotides are TGTGCCAGCAGTTTAGGGGTTTCCTACGAGCAGTACTTC.

This chain uses TRBV14 with TRBJ1-1, with D maybe TRBD1 (5 bases). The V end was cut by 1 base, the J end by 4 bases, with 13 bases between. Looked up from germline, CDR1 is SGHDN and CDR2 is FVKESK. This CDR3 has 15 amino acids. DNA of the CDR3: TGTGCCAGCAGCCAAGGCGCGAGGGGAGGCACTGAAGCTTTCTTT. This codes for CASSQGARGGTEAFF.

This rearrangement joins TRBV18 to TRBJ1-2; D unclear. This CDR3 is built from 14 residues. Per the germline V gene, CDR1 is KGHSH and CDR2 is LQKENI. The V gene lost 1 base and the J gene lost 0 bases, with 6 bases spanning the gap. The CDR3 loop is CASSPQSTNYGYTF. For the CDR3, the DNA is TGTGCCAGCTCACCACAGTCAACTAACTATGGCTACACCTTC.

The CDR3, as DNA: TGTGCCAGCAGTTCCACACCGGGAGACTATGGCTACACCTTC. It yields the protein CASSSTPGDYGYTF. The J gene is TRBJ1-2, the V gene TRBV6-4, with D hard to call. The CDR3 loop spans 14 amino acids. CDR1 and CDR2 from the germline V gene are MRHNA and SNTAGT. Trimming left V 5 bases short and J 3 bases short, with 13 bases between.

The CDR3 is CASSLRDSTLYGYTF. The CDR3 DNA reads as TGTGCCAGCAGCCTCCGGGACAGTACCCTCTATGGCTACACCTTC. The chain recombines TRBV7-8 with TRBJ1-2; 7 positions match TRBD1. Germline CDR1 and CDR2: SGHVS and FQNEAQ. V lost 5 bases and J lost 4; bases outside the gene matches: 10. CDR3 length: 15 residues.

This clone was recorded once. J is TRBJ1-1 and V is TRBV18; tentative D call: TRBD1 (6 bases). This CDR3 has 14 amino acids. The V gene's germline CDR1 is KGHSH and CDR2 LQKENI. V was pared by 6 bases and J by 1 base, with 12 bases between. DNA of the CDR3: TGTGCCAGCTCCTCCTCGGGGGCGAACACTGAAGCTTTCTTT. Encoded protein: CASSSSGANTEAFF.

The gene calls are TRBV24-1 and TRBJ2-2, with 7 bases matching TRBD1. V shed 5 bases and J 6 bases; nucleotides not matched to a gene: 5. The germline CDR1 and CDR2 sequences are KGHDR and SFDVKD. The CDR3 totals 14 residues. The CDR3 nucleotides are TGTGCCACCAGTGGACAGGGTAGTTCCGGGGAGCTGTTTTTT. Its protein product is CATSGQGSSGELFF.

The chain links TRBV28 to TRBJ1-2; D not certain. Trimming pared 5 bases from V and 4 bases from J, leaving 8 bases between. The germline V gene encodes CDR1 MDHEN and CDR2 SYDVKM. The CDR3 contains 12 residues. The CDR3 loop reads CASSMNSYGYTF. In DNA form, the CDR3 reads TGTGCCAGCAGTATGAACAGCTATGGCTACACCTTC.

The J gene is TRBJ1-2, the V gene TRBV30; no clear D. Germline V lookup: CDR1 GTSNPN, CDR2 SVGIG (reference sequence). The CDR3 is made up of 13 amino acids. The V end was cut by 3 bases, the J end by 8 bases, with 16 bases between. This CDR3 is CAWSGPPGGGYTF. The CDR3 DNA reads as TGTGCCTGGAGCGGGCCCCCCGGTGGGGGCTACACCTTC.

Only a few counts were recorded for this clone. The chain carries TRBV11-2 and TRBJ2-7, with a tentative D call TRBD1 (5 bases). Deletions cut 2 bases from V and 5 bases from J, with 10 bases between. Germline-derived CDR1 and CDR2 are SGHAT and FQNNGV. This CDR3 has 13 residues. The CDR3 coding sequence is TGTGCCAGCAGCTTAAGGGGCTTAGACGAGCAGTACTTC. Translated, it gives CASSLRGLDEQYF.

The V gene is TRBV5-6, the J gene TRBJ1-2; possible D gene TRBD1, 6 bases. This CDR3 is 14 amino acids long. Germline V gene lookup returns CDR1 SGHDT and CDR2 YYEEEE. The V gene lost 3 bases and the J gene lost 4 bases, with 13 bases spanning the gap. The CDR3 loop reads CASSSSGQTYGYTF. The CDR3 DNA sequence: TGTGCCAGCAGCTCGAGTGGACAGACCTATGGCTACACCTTC.

The V and J genes are TRBV5-4 and TRBJ1-6; D unresolved. The CDR3 spans 18 residues. Trimming removed 4 bases from V and 0 bases from J, with 17 bases in between. In germline, CDR1 is SGHNT, CDR2 YYREEE (reference sequence). In DNA, the CDR3 is TGTGCCAGCAGCCCCAGCGCAGGTTTAAGCTCCTATAATTCACCCCTCCACTTT. As protein: CASSPSAGLSSYNSPLHF.